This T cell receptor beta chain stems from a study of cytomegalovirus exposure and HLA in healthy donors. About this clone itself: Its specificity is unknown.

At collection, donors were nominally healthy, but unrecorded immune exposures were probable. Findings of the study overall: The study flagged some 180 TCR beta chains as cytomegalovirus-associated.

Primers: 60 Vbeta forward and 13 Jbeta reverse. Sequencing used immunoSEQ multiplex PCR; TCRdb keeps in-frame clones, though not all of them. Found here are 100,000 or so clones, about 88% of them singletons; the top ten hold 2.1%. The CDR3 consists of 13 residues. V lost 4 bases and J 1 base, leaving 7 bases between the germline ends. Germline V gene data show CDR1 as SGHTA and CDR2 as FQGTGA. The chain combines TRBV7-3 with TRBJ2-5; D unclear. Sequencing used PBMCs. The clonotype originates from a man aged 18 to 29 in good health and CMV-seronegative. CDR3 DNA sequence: TGTGCCAGCAGCTCAGCGATCCAAGAGACCCAGTACTTC. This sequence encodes CASSSAIQETQYF.